Below, one T cell receptor (beta chain) is given with its context. This sample was included in a study of immune evolution from preneoplasia to lung adenocarcinoma. The length of the CDR3 is 15 residues. The trim removed 5 bases at V and 8 bases at J, leaving 11 bases unmatched. The germline gives CDR1 MNHEY, CDR2 SVGAGI. Assay used: immunoSEQ multiplex PCR; TCRdb lists only in-frame clones, some missing. The sample carries about 8,200 clones, 65% to 85% recorded once. The sample taken for sequencing was FFPE adjacent normal lung tissue. This clonotype was sampled from a person aged 65 to 85 with lung adenocarcinoma. The J gene is TRBJ1-4, the V gene TRBV6-5; TRBD1 matches 7 bases. The CDR3 nucleotides read TGTGCCAGCAGTACCCAGACAGGGTCCAACGAAAAACTGTTTTTT. Its translation: CASSTQTGSNEKLFF.